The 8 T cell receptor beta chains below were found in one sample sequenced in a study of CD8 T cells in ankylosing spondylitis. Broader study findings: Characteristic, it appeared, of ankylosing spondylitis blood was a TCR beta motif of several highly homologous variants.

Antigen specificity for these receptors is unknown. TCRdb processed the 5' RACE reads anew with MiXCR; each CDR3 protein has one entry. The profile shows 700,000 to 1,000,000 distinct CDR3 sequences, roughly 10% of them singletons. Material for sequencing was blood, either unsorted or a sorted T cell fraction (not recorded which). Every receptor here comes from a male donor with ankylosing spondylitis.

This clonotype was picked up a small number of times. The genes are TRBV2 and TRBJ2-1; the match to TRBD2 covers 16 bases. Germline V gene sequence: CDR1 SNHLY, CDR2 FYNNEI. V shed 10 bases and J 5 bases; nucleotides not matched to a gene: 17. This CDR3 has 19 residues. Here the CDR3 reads CAIVYGTSGGALLDNEQFF. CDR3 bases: TGTGCCATCGTCTACGGGACTAGCGGGGGGGCCCTCCTAGACAATGAGCAGTTCTTC.

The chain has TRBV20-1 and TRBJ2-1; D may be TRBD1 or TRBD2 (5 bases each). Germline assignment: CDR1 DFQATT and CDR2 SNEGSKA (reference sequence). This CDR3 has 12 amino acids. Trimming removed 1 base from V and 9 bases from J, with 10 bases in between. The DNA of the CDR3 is TGCAGTGCTAGAGGTCGGGGCGGTGAGCAGTTCTTC. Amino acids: CSARGRGGEQFF.

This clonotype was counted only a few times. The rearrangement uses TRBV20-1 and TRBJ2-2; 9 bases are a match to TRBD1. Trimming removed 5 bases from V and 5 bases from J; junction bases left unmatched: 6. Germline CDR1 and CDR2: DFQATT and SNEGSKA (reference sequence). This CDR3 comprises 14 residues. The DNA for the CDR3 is TGCAGTGCTCCTATGGACAGGGGAACCGGGGAGCTGTTTTTT. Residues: CSAPMDRGTGELFF.

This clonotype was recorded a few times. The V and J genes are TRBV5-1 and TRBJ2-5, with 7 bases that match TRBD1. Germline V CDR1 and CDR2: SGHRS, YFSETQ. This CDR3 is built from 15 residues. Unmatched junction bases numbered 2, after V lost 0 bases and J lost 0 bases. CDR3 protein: CASSLVRGNQETQYF. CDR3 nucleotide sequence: TGCGCCAGCAGCTTGGTCAGGGGGAACCAAGAGACCCAGTACTTC. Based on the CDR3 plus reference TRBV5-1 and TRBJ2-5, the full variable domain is KAGVTQTPRYLIKTRGQQVTLSCSPISGHRSVSWYQQTPGQGLQFLFEYFSETQRNKGNFPGRFSGRQFSNSRSEMNVSTLELGDSALYLCASSLVRGNQETQYFGPGTRLLVL.

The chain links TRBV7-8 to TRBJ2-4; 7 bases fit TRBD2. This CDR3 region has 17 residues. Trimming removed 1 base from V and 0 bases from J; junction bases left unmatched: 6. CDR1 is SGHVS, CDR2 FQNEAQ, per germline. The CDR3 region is CASSLGEGKTAKNIQYF. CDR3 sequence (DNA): TGTGCCAGCAGCTTAGGGGAGGGCAAGACAGCCAAAAACATTCAGTACTTC.

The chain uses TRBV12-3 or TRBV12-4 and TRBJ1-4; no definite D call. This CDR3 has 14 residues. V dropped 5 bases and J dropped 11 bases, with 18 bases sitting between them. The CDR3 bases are TGTGCCAGCAGTCATACGACCTACGGGAGTAAACTGTTTTTT. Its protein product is CASSHTTYGSKLFF.

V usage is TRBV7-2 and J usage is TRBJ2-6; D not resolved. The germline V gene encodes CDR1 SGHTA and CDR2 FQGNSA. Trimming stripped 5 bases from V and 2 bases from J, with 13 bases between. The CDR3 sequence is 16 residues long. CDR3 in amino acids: CASSPSPGPGANVLTF. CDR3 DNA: TGTGCCAGCAGCCCCAGTCCCGGGCCTGGGGCCAACGTCCTGACTTTC.

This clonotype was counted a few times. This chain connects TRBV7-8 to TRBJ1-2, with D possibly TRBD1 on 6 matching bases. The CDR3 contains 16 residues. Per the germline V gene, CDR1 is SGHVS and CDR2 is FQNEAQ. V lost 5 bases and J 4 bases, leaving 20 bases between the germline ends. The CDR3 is CASSKGGTESIYGYTF. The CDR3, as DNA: TGTGCCAGCAGCAAGGGGGGGACTGAGAGCATCTATGGCTACACCTTC.